This T cell receptor beta chain comes out of a study of blood T cell repertoires in COVID-19. The ends lost 6 bases at V and 7 bases at J; junction bases unmatched: 10. This CDR3 comprises 16 residues. Germline CDR1 is MDHEN and CDR2 is SYDVKM. Assay used: immunoSEQ multiplex PCR; TCRdb lists only in-frame clones, some missing. The sample has just under 150,000 clones, 89% seen once. The chain is built from TRBV28 and TRBJ2-1; 12 positions agree with TRBD1. The sequencing input was peripheral blood. This sequence was found in a human donor in a cohort sampled during active COVID-19. CDR3 sequence: CASSRTGTGGWNEQFF. In DNA form, the CDR3 reads TGTGCCAGCAGCAGAACCGGGACAGGGGGCTGGAATGAGCAGTTCTTC.